The sequence of this T cell receptor beta chain was determined in a study of cytomegalovirus exposure and HLA in healthy donors. Overall study results and limits: In a later analysis, compared with equally common non-associated chains, HLA-associated beta chains were more expanded. There were about 160 TCR beta chains listed as cytomegalovirus-associated.

Germline loops: CDR1 WSHSY, CDR2 SAAADI. V lost 0 bases to trimming and J lost 9 bases, with 12 bases between them. CDR3 length equals 15 residues. A remark on this clone: Its antigen is not identified.

The PCR employed 60 Vbeta primers together with 13 Jbeta primers. Profiled with immunoSEQ multiplex PCR; TCRdb holds only in-frame clones, not every one. The sample holds some 150,000 clones, roughly 80% seen once. The source material was PBMCs. This chain connects TRBV10-2 to TRBJ1-6; no reliable D call. This TCR was sampled from a man aged 35-49 years in good health and CMV-seropositive. The CDR3 is CASSESTPRISPLHF. The CDR3 DNA reads as TGCGCCAGCAGTGAGTCGACTCCCCGGATTTCACCCCTCCACTTT.